This TCR beta chain was observed in a study of T-cell reconstitution after alpha-beta-depleted transplantation in children. The CDR3 runs to 13 residues. The V end lost 0 bases, the J end lost 7 bases, and 9 bases lay between the germline ends. Germline CDR1 reads SEHNR; CDR2 reads FQNEAQ (reference sequence). This sample's TCRbeta library carried unique molecular identifier barcodes. Via MiXCR, TCRdb re-called the PCR reads, giving one row per CDR3 protein. Of 7,000 or so distinct CDR3 sequences listed, roughly 10% are singletons. This clonotype is categorized as medium-sized. J is TRBJ1-1 and V is TRBV7-9, with D hard to call. Specimen: PBMCs, mostly from graft donor cells, collected 180 days after TCRalphabeta/CD19-depleted stem cell transplant. The origin of this receptor is a child less than two years old who had a stem cell transplant for acute myeloid leukemia, so the T cells may come from the graft donor. Here the CDR3 reads CASSLAVIREAFF. CDR3 nucleotides: TGTGCCAGCAGCTTAGCGGTAATCCGTGAAGCTTTCTTT.